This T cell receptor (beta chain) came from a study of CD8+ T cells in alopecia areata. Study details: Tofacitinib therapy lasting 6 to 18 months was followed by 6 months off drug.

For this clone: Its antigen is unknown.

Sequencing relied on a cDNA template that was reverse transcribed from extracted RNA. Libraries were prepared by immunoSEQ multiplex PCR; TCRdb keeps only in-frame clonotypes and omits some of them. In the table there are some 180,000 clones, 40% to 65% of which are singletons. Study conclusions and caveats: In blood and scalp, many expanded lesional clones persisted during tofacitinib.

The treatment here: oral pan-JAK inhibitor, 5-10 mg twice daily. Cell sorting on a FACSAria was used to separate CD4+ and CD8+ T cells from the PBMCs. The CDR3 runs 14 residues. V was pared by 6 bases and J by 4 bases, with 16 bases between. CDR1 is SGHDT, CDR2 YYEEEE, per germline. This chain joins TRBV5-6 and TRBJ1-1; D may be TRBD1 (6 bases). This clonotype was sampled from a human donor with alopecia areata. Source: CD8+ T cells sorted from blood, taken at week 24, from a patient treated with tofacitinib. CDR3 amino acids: CASTPAGGVTEAFF. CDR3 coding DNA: TGTGCCAGCACTCCCGCGGGGGGCGTCACTGAAGCTTTCTTT.